This TCR beta chain originates from a study of blood T cell repertoires in COVID-19. The repertoire was sequenced with immunoSEQ multiplex PCR; TCRdb's copy has only in-frame clones and lacks some. The table records approximately 150,000 clones, about 90% of them present only once. The germline V gene has CDR1 ENHRY and CDR2 SYGVKD. CDR3 length: 13 residues. V lost 0 bases to trimming and J lost 5 bases, with 5 bases between them. The receptor's source is a human donor with acute COVID-19. The donor label of this sample is uncertain. The genes are TRBV10-3 and TRBJ1-5; no reliable D call. The sequenced sample was PBMCs or T cells enriched from blood (not recorded which). Written as DNA, the CDR3 is TGTGCCATCAGTGAGTCGAGGGATCAGCCCCAGCATTTT. Translating gives CAISESRDQPQHF.